This T cell receptor (beta chain) is from a study of T cell repertoires in cytomegalovirus infection. Background on the study: Evidence of both CMV infection and a matching HLA type came from public TCR beta signatures. The study's findings and limits: Accumulated public TCR beta family frequency recognized individuals carrying CMV together with the relevant HLA. CMV-specific TCR beta clonotypes restricted by HLA-C were the ones dominating the ex vivo response.

Each CDR3 protein is one row after TCRdb ran MiXCR on the reads. Here the sample spans 500,000 or so distinct CDR3 sequences, 16% being singletons. Concerning this clonotype itself: Its antigen is not known.

The germline CDR1 and CDR2 sequences are SGDLS and YYNGEE. The CDR3 is 15 amino acids. V trimming: 3 bases; J trimming: 2 bases; junction bases outside the gene matches: 7. Source material: CD8+ T cells from PBMCs. The TCR comes from a human donor in good health (CMV status not recorded). Some clones in this sample may be carry-over from other donors' samples. The chain uses TRBV9 and TRBJ2-7, with 8 bases that match TRBD2. The CDR3 loop is CASSDSTGLAYEQYF. The DNA for the CDR3 is TGTGCCAGCAGCGACTCCACGGGACTAGCCTACGAGCAGTACTTC.